The 13 T cell receptor beta chains in this list originate from one sample, sequenced in a study of OX40 agonist ivuxolimab in advanced cancers. TCRdb keeps only in-frame clones here, not all; method: immunoSEQ multiplex PCR. Of 69,000 or so clones in the sample, roughly four fifths were seen once. The sequenced sample was CD4+ or CD8+ T cells sorted from blood, obtained in a trial of the OX40 agonist ivuxolimab. The receptors stem from an adult with an advanced solid tumor such as melanoma, head and neck, liver or kidney cancer.

J is TRBJ2-5 and V is TRBV4-2; 9 bases are shared with TRBD1. The CDR3 has 17 residues. Trimming at V came to 4 bases and at J to 3 bases, leaving 12 bases not matched to a gene. In germline, CDR1 is LGHNA, CDR2 YNFKEQ. The CDR3 bases are TGTGCCAGCAGCCCCCAGATGGGACAGGGTCGTAAAGAGACCCAGTACTTC. Protein product: CASSPQMGQGRKETQYF.

The rearrangement links TRBV7-2 to TRBJ2-3; TRBD2 matches at 7 bases. The CDR3 consists of 16 residues. J gave up 4 bases and V 5 bases, and 12 bases lay outside the gene matches. Germline-derived CDR1 and CDR2 are SGHTA and FQGNSA. The CDR3 reads CASSPHSRGGPDTQYF. The CDR3, as DNA: TGTGCCAGCAGCCCCCATTCCCGCGGGGGTCCAGATACGCAGTATTTT.

The rearrangement links TRBV19 to TRBJ1-5; D is unresolved. V gave up 10 bases and J gave up 5 bases, with 12 bases separating them. CDR3 length equals 12 residues. The germline CDR1 and CDR2 sequences are LNHDA and SQIVND (reference sequence). The CDR3 nucleotides are TGTGCCAAGGACCGCACCTATCAGCCCCAGCATTTT. Translation gives CAKDRTYQPQHF.

The rearrangement uses TRBV12-5 and TRBJ2-5; tentatively, D is TRBD2 (5 bases). The CDR3 loop spans 13 amino acids. Germline values: CDR1 LGHNT, CDR2 FRNRAP. Trimming shortened V by 7 bases and J by 7 bases, and 16 bases separated the two germline ends. The CDR3 DNA follows: TGTGCTAGTGCCTTGAGGGCCACGGGGACCCAGTACTTC. Translated, it gives CASALRATGTQYF.

This chain links TRBV6-5 with TRBJ1-2; D is unclear. The germline gives CDR1 MNHEY, CDR2 SVGAGI. CDR3 size: 13 residues. Trimming cost V 6 bases and J 1 base, with 9 bases left between them. In nucleotides, the CDR3 is TGTGCCAGCAGAATGACGGTTAACTATGGCTACACCTTC. Translation gives CASRMTVNYGYTF.

The chain recombines TRBV10-3 with TRBJ1-4; 8 bases agree with TRBD1. V shed 6 bases, J shed 6 bases, and the junction held 6 bases outside the gene matches. This CDR3 has 14 residues. Germline lookup yields CDR1 ENHRY and CDR2 SYGVKD. This chain's CDR3 is CAISDRGGYEKLFF. DNA for the CDR3: TGTGCCATCAGCGACAGGGGCGGGTATGAAAAACTGTTTTTT.

The chain carries TRBV19 and TRBJ1-3; TRBD1 might be the D (6 bases). Germline V gene data show CDR1 as LNHDA and CDR2 as SQIVND (reference sequence). The CDR3 has 17 amino acids. V was shortened by 2 bases and J by 2 bases, with 16 bases between the two germline ends. CDR3 sequence (DNA): TGTGCCAGTAGTATATTTCTGTTCGGGACACCTGGAAACACCATATATTTT. Its protein product is CASSIFLFGTPGNTIYF.

V and J are TRBV6-1 and TRBJ2-7; 10 bases agree with TRBD1. The germline gives CDR1 MNHNS, CDR2 SASEGT. There are 12 residues in the CDR3. The J segment lost 8 bases and the V segment lost 8 bases, leaving 6 bases of the junction unmatched. The CDR3 DNA sequence: TGTGCCAGCGCAAGGACAGGGGGTCAGCAGTACTTC. Amino acids: CASARTGGQQYF.

The V call is TRBV7-2, the J call TRBJ1-4; D remains unclear. The V end was cut by 1 base, the J end by 12 bases, with 9 bases between. CDR1 and CDR2 (germline): SGHTA, FQGNSA. CDR3 length: 12 amino acids. The CDR3 nucleotides are TGTGCCAGCAGCTTAGGGAAGAGGGAACTGTTTTTT. Translating it yields CASSLGKRELFF.

V and J are TRBV2 and TRBJ2-3, with no clear D. Germline CDR1 is SNHLY and CDR2 is FYNNEI. The CDR3 has 15 amino acids. V lost 3 bases to trimming and J lost 0 bases, with 10 bases between them. In nucleotides, the CDR3 is TGTGCCAGCAGTGACTCCCACCCAAGCACAGATACGCAGTATTTT. It encodes CASSDSHPSTDTQYF.

This chain links TRBV12-5 with TRBJ2-5, with TRBD1 matching 8 bases. Trimming at V came to 2 bases and at J to 4 bases, leaving 6 bases not matched to a gene. There are 15 residues in the CDR3. Germline V gene sequence: CDR1 LGHNT, CDR2 FRNRAP. The CDR3 protein is CASGLPKQGGETQYF. The CDR3 DNA reads as TGTGCTAGTGGTTTGCCCAAACAGGGGGGAGAGACCCAGTACTTC.

J is TRBJ1-2 and V is TRBV28; no firm D call. The CDR3 spans 11 residues. Germline values: CDR1 MDHEN, CDR2 SYDVKM. V lost 11 bases to trimming and J lost 0 bases, with 7 bases between them. As DNA, the CDR3 is TGTGCCGGAGGTACTAACTATGGCTACACCTTC. Translating it yields CAGGTNYGYTF.

The V call is TRBV4-2, the J call TRBJ2-7; no clear D. Trimming left V 0 bases short and J 2 bases short, with 8 bases between. CDR1 is LGHNA and CDR2 is YNFKEQ in the germline V gene. CDR3 length: 14 amino acids. CDR3 region: CASSQDRVAYEQYF. CDR3 DNA sequence: TGTGCCAGCAGCCAAGATCGGGTTGCCTACGAGCAGTACTTC.